The clone carrying this T cell receptor beta chain appeared a few times. Its antigen remains unknown. The record originates from a study of identical twins. Findings and limits, study-wide: Twins' excess sharing was less marked for out-of-frame beta sequences. Models predicted too little out-of-frame TCR alpha sharing in monozygotic twins.

Template switching created a universal primer site, and the cDNA included unique molecular identifiers. TCRdb re-called the 5' RACE reads through MiXCR, storing one row per CDR3 protein. The sample yields around 230,000 distinct CDR3 sequences, less than 10% seen once. J was trimmed by 3 bases and V by 9 bases; bases with no gene match: 10. CDR3 length: 14 residues. Germline CDR1 reads SGHNT; CDR2 reads YYREEE (reference sequence). This TCR derives from a woman under 30 in good health. Sample: memory (CD45RO+) T cells sorted from blood. The chain carries TRBV5-4 and TRBJ1-1; 8 bases line up with TRBD1. In nucleotides, the CDR3 is TGTGCCACCTCCGACAGGGGCAGGGACACTGAAGCTTTCTTT. Its protein is CATSDRGRDTEAFF.